This TCR beta chain emerged from a study of blood T cell repertoires in COVID-19. For the study at large: T cells, B-cell-depleted T cells, or PBMCs provided the cDNA or gDNA that served as material.

TCRdb's table, derived via immunoSEQ multiplex PCR, lists solely in-frame clones and lacks some. Seen here are 200,000 to 250,000 clones, approximately 89% observed once, and the top ten hold about 4%. Which cohort a participant joined came from the clinical history participants gave. The V end was cut by 5 bases, the J end by 7 bases, with 16 bases between. In germline, CDR1 is KGHDR, CDR2 SFDVKD. This CDR3 region has 14 residues. The sequencing sample was made of PBMCs or T cells enriched from blood (not recorded which). The rearrangement joins TRBV24-1 to TRBJ2-5; D possibly corresponds to TRBD2 (6 bases). The sequence was obtained from a woman aged 30 to 39 who had been exposed to COVID-19. CDR3 in amino acids: CATSAASAGGTQYF. CDR3 coding DNA: TGTGCCACCAGTGCGGCTAGCGCTGGAGGGACCCAGTACTTC.